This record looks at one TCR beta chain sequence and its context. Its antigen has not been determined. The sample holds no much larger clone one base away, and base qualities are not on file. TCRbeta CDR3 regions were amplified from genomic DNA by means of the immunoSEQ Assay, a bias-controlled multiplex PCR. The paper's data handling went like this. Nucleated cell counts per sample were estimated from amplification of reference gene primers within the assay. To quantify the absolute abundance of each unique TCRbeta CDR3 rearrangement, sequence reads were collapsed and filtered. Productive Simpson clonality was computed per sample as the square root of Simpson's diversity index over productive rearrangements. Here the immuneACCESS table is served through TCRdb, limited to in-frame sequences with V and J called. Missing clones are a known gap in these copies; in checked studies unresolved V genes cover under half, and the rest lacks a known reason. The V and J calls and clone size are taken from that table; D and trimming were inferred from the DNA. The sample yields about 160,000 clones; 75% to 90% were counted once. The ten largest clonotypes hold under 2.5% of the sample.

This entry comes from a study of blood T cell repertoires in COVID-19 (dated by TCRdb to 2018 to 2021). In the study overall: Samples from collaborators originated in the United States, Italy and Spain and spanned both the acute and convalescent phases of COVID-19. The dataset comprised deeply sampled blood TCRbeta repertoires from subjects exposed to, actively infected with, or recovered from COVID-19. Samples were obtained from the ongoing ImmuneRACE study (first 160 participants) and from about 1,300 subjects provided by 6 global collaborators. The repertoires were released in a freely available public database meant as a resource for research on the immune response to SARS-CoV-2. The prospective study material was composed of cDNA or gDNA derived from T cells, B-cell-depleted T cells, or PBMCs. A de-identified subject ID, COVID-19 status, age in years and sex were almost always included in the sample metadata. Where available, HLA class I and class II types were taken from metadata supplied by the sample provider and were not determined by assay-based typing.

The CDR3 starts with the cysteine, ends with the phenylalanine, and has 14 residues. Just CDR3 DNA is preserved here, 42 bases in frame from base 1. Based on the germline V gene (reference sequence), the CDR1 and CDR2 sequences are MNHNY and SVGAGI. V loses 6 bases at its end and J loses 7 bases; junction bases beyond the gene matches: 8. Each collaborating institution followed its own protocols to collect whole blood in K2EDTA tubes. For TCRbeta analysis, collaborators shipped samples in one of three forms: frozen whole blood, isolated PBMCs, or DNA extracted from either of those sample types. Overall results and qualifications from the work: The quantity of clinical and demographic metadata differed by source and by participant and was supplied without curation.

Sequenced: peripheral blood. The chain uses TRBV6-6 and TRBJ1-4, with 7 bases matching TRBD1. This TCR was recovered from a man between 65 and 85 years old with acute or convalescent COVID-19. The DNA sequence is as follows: TGTGCCAGCAGAGACGGACAGGCGGGTGAAAAACTGTTTTTT. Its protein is CASRDGQAGEKLFF.